This TCR beta chain was documented in a study of graft-versus-host responses after intestinal transplantation (dated by TCRdb to the early 2020s). About the investigation overall: Multivisceral, liver-intestinal, or isolated intestinal transplants were received by the recipients. Every recipient was given anti-thymocyte globulin induction, followed by around three years of maintenance tacrolimus and steroids. After intestinal transplantation, graft-versus-host and host-versus-graft alloreactive T cell clones were followed in the graft, circulation and bone marrow using bulk TCR-beta CDR3 sequencing. Alloreactive clones were identified by sequencing pre-transplant mixed lymphocyte reaction products and comparing these products with unstimulated pre-transplant donor and recipient T cells. Of the roughly 25 intestinal transplant recipients enrolled in the cohort, one of whom was a retransplant, 3 patients without pretransplant specimens were excluded. Donor T cell macrochimerism was defined as a peak of at least 4% donor T cells among recipient peripheral blood mononuclear cells. Samples from three later patients were sequenced in-house on an Illumina MiSeq with MiXCR processing rather than by the commercial service. Study-level results and caveats: The conclusions were limited by the relatively low number and heterogeneity of the intestinal transplant patients. GvH clones turned up in recipient bone marrow, with some appearing earlier in ileal mucosa or blood, a pattern consistent with an intestinal mucosal origin. Peak levels of circulating GvH clones were associated with declines in HvG clones early after transplant. In patients with donor T cell macrochimerism, the allografts had high GvH to HvG T cell clonal ratios.

Comments on this clone: Its cognate antigen has yet to be identified. The input lacks base qualities; no much larger clone sits a single base away.

Library preparation employed the immunoSEQ multiplex PCR assay. For most patients, genomic DNA was isolated with the Qiagen DNeasy Blood and Tissue Kit and shipped frozen to Adaptive Biotechnologies for TCR sequencing. For most patients, high-throughput TCR-beta CDR3 sequencing of genomic DNA was performed by Adaptive Biotechnologies. In the original analysis: Adaptive's ImmunoSEQ software supplied the TCR sequencing data for about 18 patients, while MiXCR and VDJtools were used to process a few other patients. CD4 versus CD8 sorting errors were corrected by removing sequences found in both subsets at a frequency ratio below 5:1. CDR3 nucleotide sequences shared between donor and recipient were removed because the origin of such sequences could not be assigned. To be classed as alloreactive, a clone needed at least 2-fold expansion over unstimulated cells and a minimum CFSE-low frequency of 0.002% (template counts) or 0.001% (read counts). Clones detected in sequenced pre-transplant spleen, lymph node, or MLR CFSE-low populations of the donor or recipient were defined as mappable. The cumulative frequency of alloreactive clones was calculated as a percentage of all sequences, weighted by copy number. Drawn from immuneACCESS, this table holds only the in-frame rearrangements with V and J called that TCRdb kept. Clones are partly lost; checked studies trace under half to an unresolved V gene and leave the rest unexplained. That table furnishes V, J and clone size, whereas the DNA furnished D and trimming. This sample gives roughly 100,000 clones in total; roughly 87% of them show up just once. Roughly 1% of the sample is taken by the ten largest.

According to the study, the label for this sample's time point signals: cells obtained before transplantation from donor or recipient. CD3+CD4+ and CD3+CD8+ populations were FACS-sorted from unstimulated pre-transplant donor and recipient cells taken from spleen or lymph nodes. CDR1 and CDR2 (WSHSY, SAAADI) derive from the germline V gene. V loses 9 bases at its end and J loses 3 bases; junction bases beyond the gene matches: 7. Including cysteine and phenylalanine, the CDR3 has 13 amino acids. Only CDR3 DNA remains: 39 bases, in frame from the first base. The sample in question was unstimulated CD4+ T cells sorted from spleen or lymph node cells, obtained before intestinal transplant. Rearrangement joined TRBV10-2 to TRBJ2-7; 8 nucleotides in the junction match TRBD1. The sequence was obtained from a human donor who received an intestinal transplant. The DNA sequence follows: TGCGCCAGTGGAGGACAGGGCATCTACGAGCAGTACTTC. Protein translation: CASGGQGIYEQYF.